A selection of T cell receptor beta chains follows, all from one sample in a study of blood T cell repertoires in COVID-19. Some clones are missing from TCRdb's copy, which holds only in-frame ones; the method was immunoSEQ multiplex PCR. The sample yields roughly 190,000 clones, 84% seen once. The sequenced sample consisted of PBMCs or T cells enriched from blood (not recorded which). These receptors were collected from a woman in her twenties or thirties who had been exposed to COVID-19. CDR3s leave out the opening cysteine and the closing phenylalanine or tryptophan.

j_call	v_call	cdr3_aa
TRBJ1-1	TRBV6-2/TRBV6-3	ASSYPDRAAAF
TRBJ2-3	TRBV7-2	ASSLSGTSADTQY
TRBJ1-1	TRBV10-3	AISGGPTEAF
TRBJ2-7	TRBV10-1	ASSESGLGPYEQY
TRBJ2-3	TRBV6-2/TRBV6-3	ASSSQGARPDTQY
TRBJ1-1	TRBV10-1	ASSSRTGKNTEAF
TRBJ2-5	TRBV7-6	ASSLAWDRSWETQY
TRBJ2-5	TRBV7-9	ASSLSGLETQY
TRBJ1-1	TRBV12-3/TRBV12-4	ASSLATTVAF
TRBJ2-2	TRBV11-2	ASSLVKFPGPNTGELF
TRBJ2-7	TRBV2	ASLRDRASRAQY
TRBJ1-1	TRBV11-2	ASSPGSNPGTEAF
TRBJ2-4	TRBV6-2/TRBV6-3	ASSYEQGLAKNIQY
TRBJ2-7	TRBV12-3/TRBV12-4	ASSWDSYEQY
TRBJ2-5	TRBV11-2	ASSPGGGGETQY
TRBJ1-2	TRBV5-1	ASSLDSPAGGYT
TRBJ2-4	TRBV5-3	ARSLPRGSPIKNIQY
TRBJ2-2	TRBV5-6	ASSGRTGTGELF
TRBJ1-1	TRBV10-1	ASSESLGSNTEAF
TRBJ1-1	TRBV10-3	AISEMQGENTEAF
TRBJ2-1	TRBV7-2	ASSLDRDSYNEQF
TRBJ1-6	TRBV3-1/TRBV3-2	ASSLKRPTGDSPLH
TRBJ2-6	TRBV5-1	ASSLDSSGANVLT
TRBJ1-2	TRBV30	AWDRGPTNYGYT
TRBJ1-5	TRBV27	ASSSGFRTGAIVGGQPQH
TRBJ2-7	TRBV27	ASSYQQGGYEQY
TRBJ2-1	TRBV7-2	ASSKGGDNEQF
TRBJ1-5	TRBV27	ASSSTGGIYQPQH
TRBJ2-7	TRBV5-5	ASSLSVGGVRPYEQY
TRBJ1-1	TRBV6-5	ASSYGQGYATEAF
TRBJ1-4	TRBV9	ASSLGQGIGEKLF
TRBJ2-7	TRBV18	ASSPSGAGGSFEQY
TRBJ1-6	TRBV6-5	ASHASGDSPLH
TRBJ2-2	TRBV2	ASSYTGQGNTGELF
TRBJ2-5	TRBV23-1	ASSRGVAQETQY
TRBJ1-4	TRBV7-9	ASSLGTGGAEEKLF
TRBJ2-7	TRBV5-6	ASSPNKGGEQY
TRBJ1-1	TRBV11-2	ASSLERGAEAF
TRBJ1-2	TRBV7-9	ASSGTGFYGYT
TRBJ2-1	TRBV6-5	ASSYSNRGYNNEQF
TRBJ1-6	TRBV2	ASTDSLDSPLH
TRBJ2-7	TRBV11-3	ASSLGTSGIYEQY
TRBJ2-5	TRBV27	ASSGQAARETQY